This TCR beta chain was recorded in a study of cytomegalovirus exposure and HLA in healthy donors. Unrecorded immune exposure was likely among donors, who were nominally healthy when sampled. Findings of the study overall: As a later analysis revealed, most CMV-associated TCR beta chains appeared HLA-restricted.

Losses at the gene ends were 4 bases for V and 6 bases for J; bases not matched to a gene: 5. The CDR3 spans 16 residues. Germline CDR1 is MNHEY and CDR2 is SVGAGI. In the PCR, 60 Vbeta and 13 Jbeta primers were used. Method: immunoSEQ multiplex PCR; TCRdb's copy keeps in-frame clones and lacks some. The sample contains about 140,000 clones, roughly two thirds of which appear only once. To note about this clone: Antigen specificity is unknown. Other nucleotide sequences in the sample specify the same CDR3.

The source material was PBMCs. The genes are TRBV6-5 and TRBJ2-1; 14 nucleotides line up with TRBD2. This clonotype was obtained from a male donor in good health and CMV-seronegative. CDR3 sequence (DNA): TGTGCCAGCAGTTCAAGACTAGCGGGGGGGCGCAATGAGCAGTTCTTC. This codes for CASSSRLAGGRNEQFF.